The next 27 T cell receptor beta chains were all read from a single sample in a study of T cells after yellow fever vaccination. Via MiXCR, TCRdb re-called the 5' RACE reads, giving one row per CDR3 protein. Of about 220,000 distinct CDR3 sequences listed, under 3.5% were seen once; the top ten hold around 3.3%. The starting material was CD4+ T cells sorted from PBMCs, obtained 10 days after the yellow fever booster vaccination. The receptors were gathered from a man aged 18 to 30 who received the YFV17D yellow fever vaccine.

This clonotype was seen repeatedly, ten times or more. This chain links TRBV7-3 with TRBJ1-1; 9 nucleotides line up with TRBD1. The V gene end was trimmed by 5 bases and the J gene end by 8 bases; junction bases not matched to a gene: 9. The CDR3 is 14 amino acids. Per germline, CDR1 SGHTA and CDR2 FQGTGA. The CDR3 nucleotides are TGTGCCAGCAGCACAACAGGGGGCATCACGGAAGCTTTCTTT. Amino acid sequence: CASSTTGGITEAFF.

The chain couples TRBV29-1 to TRBJ1-2; D unclear. The CDR3 is made up of 13 amino acids. Trimming cost V 7 bases and J 0 bases, with 12 bases left between them. Per the germline V gene, CDR1 is SQVTM and CDR2 is ANQGSEA. The chain's CDR3 is CSARGGSNYGYTF. The DNA for the CDR3 is TGCAGCGCCCGTGGAGGCTCTAACTATGGCTACACCTTC.

This clonotype was detected ten times or more. The chain uses TRBV9 and TRBJ1-6; D may be TRBD1 (5 bases). The V gene's germline CDR1 is SGDLS and CDR2 YYNGEE. V was shortened by 0 bases and J by 6 bases, with 10 bases between the two germline ends. The CDR3 length is 15 residues. CDR3 bases: TGTGCCAGCAGCGTAGGTGGGGGGAGTAATTCACCCCTCCACTTT. Encoded protein: CASSVGGGSNSPLHF. The entire variable domain, with the rest obtained from reference TRBV9 and TRBJ1-6, is as follows: DSGVTQTPKHLITATGQRVTLRCSPRSGDLSVYWYQQSLDQGLQFLIQYYNGEERAKGNILERFSAQQFPDLHSELNLSSLELGDSALYFCASSVGGGSNSPLHFGNGTRLTVT.

The chain has TRBV2 and TRBJ1-6; D perhaps matches TRBD1 (6 bases). The germline CDR1 and CDR2 sequences are SNHLY and FYNNEI. The CDR3 spans 15 residues. Trimming removed 6 bases from V and 7 bases from J, with 16 bases in between. CDR3 DNA: TGTGCCAGCAGCGCCGACAGGCCGGAGAATTCACCCCTCCACTTT. Encoded protein: CASSADRPENSPLHF.

This clonotype was counted ten times or more. The chain employs TRBV28 and TRBJ2-3, with D perhaps TRBD2 (5 bases). The CDR3 is 12 amino acids. Germline CDR1 is MDHEN and CDR2 is SYDVKM. V was shortened by 3 bases and J by 8 bases, with 9 bases between the two germline ends. This chain's CDR3 is CASSFGRGTQYF. The DNA for the CDR3 is TGTGCCAGCAGTTTCGGTCGGGGTACGCAGTATTTT.

This clonotype was detected only a few times. The V and J genes are TRBV7-2 and TRBJ2-3, with 7 bases aligning to TRBD1. Germline loops: CDR1 SGHTA, CDR2 FQGNSA. This CDR3 has 15 amino acids. V was clipped by 5 bases and J by 1 base; unmatched bases: 6. In DNA, the CDR3 is TGTGCCAGCAGCGCGACAGGGTCTCGCACAGATACGCAGTATTTT. It codes for CASSATGSRTDTQYF.

This clonotype has at least ten counts. The CDR3 here is CSPWAPSGGTYNEQFF. As DNA, the CDR3 is TGCAGCCCTTGGGCCCCCTCCGGGGGGACGTACAATGAGCAGTTCTTC. The chain uses TRBV20-1 and TRBJ2-1, with TRBD2 matching 7 bases. CDR1 is DFQATT and CDR2 is SNEGSKA in the germline V gene (reference sequence). This CDR3 is 16 amino acids long.

This clonotype was seen a handful of times. V and J are TRBV11-1 and TRBJ1-6; 8 bases map to TRBD1. Germline CDR1 and CDR2: SGHAT and FQDESV (reference sequence). The CDR3 covers 14 residues. With V trimmed by 5 bases and J by 8 bases, 5 bases remained unmatched. CDR3 nucleotide sequence: TGTGCCAGCAGCCCAGGGGGCAATTATTCACCCCTCCACTTT. Translated: CASSPGGNYSPLHF.

This clonotype showed up many times. V usage is TRBV5-1 and J usage is TRBJ2-5; 9 bases align to TRBD1. This CDR3 has 16 residues. After removal of 1 base from V and 1 base from J, the junction contained 5 bases not matched to a gene. Germline V lookup: CDR1 SGHRS, CDR2 YFSETQ. The CDR3 here is CASSLMTGGFQETQYF. The CDR3 DNA reads TGCGCCAGCAGCTTGATGACAGGGGGATTCCAAGAGACCCAGTACTTC.

The V gene is TRBV5-4, the J gene TRBJ1-6, with D perhaps TRBD1 (5 bases). The CDR3 runs 14 residues. The V end lost 4 bases, the J end lost 10 bases, and 15 bases lay between the germline ends. The germline V gene encodes CDR1 SGHNT and CDR2 YYREEE (reference sequence). CDR3 loop: CASSPMRGSSPLHF. CDR3 nucleotides: TGTGCCAGCAGCCCTATGCGGGGGAGCTCACCCCTCCACTTT. The variable domain in full, with the rest retrieved from reference TRBV5-4 and TRBJ1-6, is ETGVTQSPTHLIKTRGQQVTLRCSSQSGHNTVSWYQQALGQGPQFIFQYYREEENGRGNFPPRFSGLQFPNYSSELNVNALELDDSALYLCASSPMRGSSPLHFGNGTRLTVT.

This clonotype was recorded at least ten times. The V and J genes are TRBV4-3 and TRBJ2-5, with unresolved D. Trimming pared 6 bases from V and 2 bases from J, leaving 10 bases between. CDR1 is LGHNA and CDR2 is YSLEER in the germline V gene. The CDR3 runs 13 residues. The DNA for the CDR3 is TGCGCCAGCAGTCTAACCGCTCAAGAGACCCAGTACTTC. Translation: CASSLTAQETQYF.

This clonotype was detected only a few times. The chain couples TRBV5-1 to TRBJ2-3; 7 bases fit TRBD1. Per germline, CDR1 SGHRS and CDR2 YFSETQ. The V and J ends lost 3 bases and 3 bases, in that order; junction bases with no gene match: 7. The CDR3 sequence is 15 residues long. CDR3 loop: CASSSQTGSTDTQYF. CDR3 nucleotides: TGCGCCAGCAGCTCCCAGACAGGGTCAACAGATACGCAGTATTTT.

In its sample, this clonotype was seen many times. This chain joins TRBV20-1 and TRBJ1-6, with 7 nucleotides matching TRBD1. With 0 bases clipped from V and 3 bases from J, the junction kept 2 bases outside the gene matches. This CDR3 has 15 amino acids. Germline-derived CDR1 and CDR2 are DFQATT and SNEGSKA (reference sequence). The DNA for the CDR3 is TGCAGTGCTAGAGATTGGGACAGCTATAATTCACCCCTCCACTTT. This sequence encodes CSARDWDSYNSPLHF.

The rearrangement links TRBV5-1 to TRBJ1-5, with D unclear. Germline V gives CDR1 SGHRS, CDR2 YFSETQ. The CDR3 loop spans 16 amino acids. Trimming removed 4 bases at V and 2 bases at J, with 16 bases between. CDR3 sequence reads: CASSPGGMTGNQPQHF. DNA for the CDR3: TGCGCCAGCAGCCCCGGAGGTATGACGGGCAATCAGCCCCAGCATTTT.

This chain uses TRBV4-1 with TRBJ1-4, with D maybe TRBD1 (6 bases). The V gene's germline CDR1 is MGHRA and CDR2 YSYEKL. The CDR3 runs 17 residues. Trimming stripped 1 base from V and 0 bases from J, with 12 bases between. For the CDR3, the DNA is TGCGCCAGCAGCCAAGTTCGCCGACAGGCAACTAATGAAAAACTGTTTTTT. It encodes CASSQVRRQATNEKLFF.

This clonotype was picked up a small number of times. This chain links TRBV5-1 with TRBJ1-5; no clear D. V shed 0 bases and J shed 9 bases, with 19 bases lying between them. Germline CDR1 is SGHRS and CDR2 is YFSETQ. This CDR3 is built from 16 residues. In DNA form, the CDR3 reads TGCGCCAGCAGCTTGGATACGGGTTTAGGGCTAGGGCCCCAGCATTTT. It is translated as CASSLDTGLGLGPQHF.

This clonotype turned up a few times. The J gene is TRBJ1-1, the V gene TRBV19; D is unresolved. From germline, CDR1 is LNHDA and CDR2 SQIVND (reference sequence). The CDR3 consists of 13 residues. V was trimmed by 7 bases and J by 3 bases, leaving 12 bases between them. The CDR3 coding sequence is TGTGCCAGTAATTTGGCGCGGGACACTGAAGCTTTCTTT. Translation: CASNLARDTEAFF. The whole variable domain, filled in from reference TRBV19 and TRBJ1-1, reads DGGITQSPKYLFRKEGQNVTLSCEQNLNHDAMYWYRQDPGQGLRLIYYSQIVNDFQKGDIAEGYSVSREKKESFPLTVTSAQKNPTAFYLCASNLARDTEAFFGQGTRLTVV.

This clonotype was detected many times. The chain employs TRBV6-5 and TRBJ2-1; a weak D match, TRBD1 (6 bases). This CDR3 region has 15 residues. CDR1 is MNHEY and CDR2 is SVGAGI in the germline V gene. The V gene lost 6 bases and the J gene lost 1 base, with 13 bases spanning the gap. The CDR3 spells CASRHYRDSYNEQFF. CDR3 DNA: TGTGCCAGCAGGCACTACAGGGATTCCTACAATGAGCAGTTCTTC.

The chain combines TRBV7-2 with TRBJ2-2; D gene ambiguous. Trimming pared 1 base from V and 0 bases from J, leaving 9 bases between. This CDR3 is built from 16 residues. Looked up from germline, CDR1 is SGHTA and CDR2 is FQGNSA. The CDR3 sequence: CASSLVGSSNTGELFF. The CDR3 DNA reads TGTGCCAGCAGCTTAGTTGGCAGTTCGAACACCGGGGAGCTGTTTTTT.

This clonotype occurred many times. The chain uses TRBV6-6 and TRBJ2-1; D is unclear. V was clipped by 5 bases and J by 7 bases, with 9 bases between them. The CDR3 extends over 12 amino acids. Per germline, CDR1 MNHNY and CDR2 SVGAGI (reference sequence). CDR3 bases: TGTGCCAGCAGTCCGGCCGGTAATGAGCAGTTCTTC. It is translated as CASSPAGNEQFF.

This clonotype was seen a few times. The genes are TRBV5-1 and TRBJ2-5; 8 bases are shared with TRBD1. CDR1 and CDR2 (germline): SGHRS, YFSETQ. With 4 bases clipped from V and 5 bases from J, the junction kept 10 bases outside the gene matches. The CDR3 runs 15 residues. For the CDR3, the DNA is TGCGCCAGCAGCACTGGACAGGGCCGGGGGGAGACCCAGTACTTC. The encoded protein is CASSTGQGRGETQYF.

This clonotype showed up many times. The chain is built from TRBV4-3 and TRBJ1-5; no firm D call. The germline V gene has CDR1 LGHNA and CDR2 YSLEER. The CDR3 covers 13 residues. Trimming took off 0 bases at V and 5 bases at J, with 5 bases between the two ends. The CDR3 loop reads CASSQDPDQPQHF. DNA for the CDR3: TGCGCCAGCAGCCAAGATCCGGATCAGCCCCAGCATTTT.

This clonotype was detected many times. J is TRBJ2-3 and V is TRBV7-2; 7 nucleotides match TRBD1. J was trimmed by 3 bases and V by 3 bases; bases with no gene match: 12. Per the germline V gene, CDR1 is SGHTA and CDR2 is FQGNSA. This CDR3 spans 17 amino acids. The CDR3 bases are TGTGCCAGCAGCTTTTCCGTCGCGAGGGGGCGGACAGATACGCAGTATTTT. It encodes CASSFSVARGRTDTQYF.

This clonotype came up a few times. The chain carries TRBV10-1 and TRBJ2-1, with TRBD2 matching over 10 bases. Trimming at V came to 2 bases and at J to 10 bases, leaving 14 bases not matched to a gene. CDR1 is WNHNN, CDR2 SYGVQD, per germline (reference sequence). This CDR3 region has 17 residues. The CDR3 bases are TGCGCCAGCAGTGAGCTCTCCCTAAGCGGGGGGGCCCGCGAGCAGTTCTTC. Protein product: CASSELSLSGGAREQFF.

The sample holds many counts of this clonotype. The rearrangement links TRBV5-1 to TRBJ1-1, with TRBD1 matching over 8 bases. Trimming took 3 bases from V and 8 from J; bases not matched to a gene: 9. CDR3 length equals 14 residues. From germline, CDR1 is SGHRS and CDR2 YFSETQ. Here the CDR3 DNA reads TGCGCCAGCAGCTGGACAGGGATTGGGAGAGAAGCTTTCTTT. Its translation is CASSWTGIGREAFF.

In its sample, this clonotype was seen many times. The chain has TRBV18 and TRBJ2-7, with TRBD2 identical over 7 bases. Germline V gene sequence: CDR1 KGHSH, CDR2 LQKENI. This CDR3 spans 14 amino acids. V lost 3 bases to trimming and J lost 6 bases; unmatched junction nucleotides: 8. The CDR3 DNA follows: TGTGCCAGCTCACCGACTAGCCAAATAAGCGAGCAGTACTTC. It codes for CASSPTSQISEQYF. The full variable domain, its missing parts supplied by reference TRBV18 and TRBJ2-7, is NAGVMQNPRHLVRRRGQEARLRCSPMKGHSHVYWYRQLPEEGLKFMVYLQKENIIDESGMPKERFSAEFPKEGPSILRIQQVVRGDSAAYFCASSPTSQISEQYFGPGTRLTVT.

This clonotype has at least ten counts. The V call is TRBV20-1, the J call TRBJ1-5; 9 bases align to TRBD1. In germline, CDR1 is DFQATT, CDR2 SNEGSKA (reference sequence). V was clipped by 3 bases and J by 5 bases; unmatched bases: 5. The CDR3 spans 14 residues. CDR3 residues: CSARGDREYQPQHF. The CDR3, as DNA: TGCAGTGCTAGGGGGGACAGGGAGTATCAGCCCCAGCATTTT.